The entry below describes one T cell receptor (beta chain). The data originate from a study of blood T cell repertoires in COVID-19. Across the whole study: Sample material is recorded as cDNA or gDNA derived from T cells, B-cell-depleted T cells, or PBMCs.

The CDR3 extends over 16 amino acids. The trim removed 4 bases at V and 1 base at J, leaving 5 bases unmatched. Germline loops: CDR1 SGHNT, CDR2 YYREEE (reference sequence). Clones were read by immunoSEQ multiplex PCR, and TCRdb kept only the in-frame ones, dropping some. The sample consists of about 260,000 clones, about 87% of them appearing once. This receptor was identified in a human donor in a cohort sampled during active COVID-19. The sample consisted of peripheral blood. V usage is TRBV5-4 and J usage is TRBJ2-7, with TRBD2 matching 13 bases. CDR3 bases: TGTGCCAGCAGCCCAGGGGGACTAGCGGGATCCTACGAGCAGTACTTC. Translated, it gives CASSPGGLAGSYEQYF.